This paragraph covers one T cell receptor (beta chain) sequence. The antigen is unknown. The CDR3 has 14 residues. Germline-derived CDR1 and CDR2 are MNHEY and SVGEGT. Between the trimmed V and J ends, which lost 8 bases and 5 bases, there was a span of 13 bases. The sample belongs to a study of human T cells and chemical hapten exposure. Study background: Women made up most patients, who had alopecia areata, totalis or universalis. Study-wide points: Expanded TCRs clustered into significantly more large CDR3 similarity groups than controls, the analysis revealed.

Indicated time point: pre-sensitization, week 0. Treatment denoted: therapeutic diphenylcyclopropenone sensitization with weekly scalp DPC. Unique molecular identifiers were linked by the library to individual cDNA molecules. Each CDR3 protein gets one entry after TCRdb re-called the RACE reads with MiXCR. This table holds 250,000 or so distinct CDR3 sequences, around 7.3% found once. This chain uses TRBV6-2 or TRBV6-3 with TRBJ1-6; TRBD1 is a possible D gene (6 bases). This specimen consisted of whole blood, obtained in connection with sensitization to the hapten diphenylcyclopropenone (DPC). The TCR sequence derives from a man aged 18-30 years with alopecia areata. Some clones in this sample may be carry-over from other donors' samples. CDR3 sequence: CASDSSGDNSPLHF. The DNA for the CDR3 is TGTGCCAGCGACTCATCAGGGGATAATTCACCCCTCCACTTT.